This entry features one TCR beta chain sequence. Its specificity is not known. These data come from a study of Ad26.COV2.S vaccination and SARS-CoV-2 variants. Study outcomes and limitations: Spike-specific TCR breadth was greater in vaccine than placebo recipients. Reports say spike-specific CD8+ and CD4+ T cell responses covered substantial breadth after vaccination.

Germline loops: CDR1 LGHNA, CDR2 YNFKEQ. This CDR3 comprises 15 residues. V lost 4 bases to trimming and J lost 5 bases, with 15 bases between them. Indicated treatment: some 20 received Ad26.COV2.S at low or high dose, single or two shots; a few received placebo; per-sample allocation not given. Day 63 following the first vaccine or placebo injection was when the samples were taken. The vaccine antigen was prefusion-stabilized Wuhan SARS-CoV-2 spike. Using immunoSEQ multiplex PCR, the repertoire was profiled, and TCRdb retains in-frame clones only, with some absent. In the table there are about 440,000 clones, approximately 90% of which are singletons.

The receptor was derived from a person between 18 and 59 years old who received the Ad26.COV2.S COVID-19 vaccine or a placebo. The sample was peripheral blood, taken in a trial of Ad26.COV2.S vaccine versus placebo. V usage is TRBV4-2 and J usage is TRBJ2-1; tentatively, D is TRBD1 or TRBD2 (7 bases each). CDR3: CASSPQGGTDNEQFF. The CDR3 DNA is TGTGCCAGCAGCCCCCAGGGAGGGACAGACAATGAGCAGTTCTTC.